These 27 T cell receptor beta chains originate from one sample sequenced in a study of OX40 agonist ivuxolimab in advanced cancers. Generated by immunoSEQ multiplex PCR, the TCRdb table keeps only in-frame clones and is missing some. The table includes fewer than 120,000 clones, roughly nine tenths detected once. The sequencing here drew on CD4+ or CD8+ T cells sorted from blood, taken in a trial of the OX40 agonist ivuxolimab. Receptors originate from an adult with an advanced solid tumor such as melanoma, head and neck, liver or kidney cancer.

V usage is TRBV11-2 and J usage is TRBJ2-7, with D possibly being TRBD1 or TRBD2 (5 bases each). The germline CDR1 and CDR2 sequences are SGHAT and FQNNGV. The V and J ends lost 4 bases and 2 bases respectively, with 12 bases between them. There are 14 residues in the CDR3. In DNA form, the CDR3 reads TGTGCCAGCAGCTCAACTCTGGGGGCCTACGAGCAGTACTTC. Translated: CASSSTLGAYEQYF.

The chain is built from TRBV7-3 and TRBJ2-2, with unresolved D. The CDR3 covers 14 residues. Deletions cut 5 bases from V and 5 bases from J, with 12 bases between. CDR1 and CDR2 (germline): SGHTA, FQGTGA. The chain's CDR3 is CASSPRSSTGELFF. CDR3 in DNA: TGTGCCAGCAGCCCTAGGAGTAGTACCGGGGAGCTGTTTTTT.

This chain links TRBV4-3 with TRBJ2-7; TRBD2 aligns across 10 bases. V dropped 4 bases and J dropped 4; count of bases not matched to a gene: 7. The germline CDR1 and CDR2 sequences are LGHNA and YSLEER. The CDR3 loop spans 15 amino acids. The CDR3 loop reads CASSPGLADLYEQYF. The CDR3, as DNA: TGCGCCAGCAGCCCCGGACTAGCGGATTTATACGAGCAGTACTTC.

The chain is built from TRBV27 and TRBJ2-1; 9 positions match TRBD1. This CDR3 is 15 amino acids long. J was trimmed by 2 bases and V by 5 bases; bases with no gene match: 4. The V gene's germline CDR1 is MNHEY and CDR2 SMNVEV (reference sequence). This CDR3 reads CASSKDRGAYNEQFF. In DNA, the CDR3 is TGTGCCAGCAGTAAGGACAGGGGCGCCTACAATGAGCAGTTCTTC.

V is TRBV9 and J is TRBJ2-1; D tentatively reads TRBD1 or TRBD2 (7 bases each). V lost 4 bases and J 4 bases, leaving 18 bases between the germline ends. From germline, CDR1 is SGDLS and CDR2 YYNGEE. The CDR3 consists of 16 residues. DNA of the CDR3: TGTGCCAGCAGCCCCAGGGGGGCGGGGGAGTACAATGAGCAGTTCTTC. This encodes CASSPRGAGEYNEQFF. Full variable domain (outside the CDR3, taken from reference TRBV9 and TRBJ2-1): DSGVTQTPKHLITATGQRVTLRCSPRSGDLSVYWYQQSLDQGLQFLIQYYNGEERAKGNILERFSAQQFPDLHSELNLSSLELGDSALYFCASSPRGAGEYNEQFFGPGTRLTVL.

The chain has TRBV9 and TRBJ1-3; TRBD1 is a possible D gene (6 bases). Trimming pared 2 bases from V and 1 base from J, leaving 16 bases between. The CDR3 sequence is 17 residues long. Germline CDR1 reads SGDLS; CDR2 reads YYNGEE. The CDR3 here is CASSVRGGGGSGNTIYF. Written as DNA, the CDR3 is TGTGCCAGCAGCGTTAGGGGAGGGGGAGGATCTGGAAACACCATATATTTT.

The V and J genes are TRBV5-4 and TRBJ2-5, with 8 nucleotides matching TRBD1. Trimming removed 3 bases from V and 5 bases from J; junction bases left unmatched: 3. This CDR3 has 13 residues. Germline V CDR1 and CDR2: SGHNT, YYREEE (reference sequence). CDR3 nucleotides: TGTGCCAGCAGCTCGGACAGGGCGGAGACCCAGTACTTC. Protein product: CASSSDRAETQYF.

For the CDR3, the DNA is TGCAGCGTGCGGACCGGGGAGCTGTTTTTT. Residues: CSVRTGELFF. The chain combines TRBV29-1 with TRBJ2-2; D not certain. Trimming pared 6 bases from V and 5 bases from J, leaving 4 bases between. The CDR3 runs to 10 residues. Germline lookup yields CDR1 SQVTM and CDR2 ANQGSEA.

The chain couples TRBV5-1 to TRBJ1-2; 7 bases are shared with TRBD1. CDR1 is SGHRS and CDR2 is YFSETQ in the germline V gene. The CDR3 extends over 16 amino acids. V was pared by 1 base and J by 13 bases, with 19 bases of the junction left unmatched. In DNA form, the CDR3 reads TGCGCCAGCAGCTTGTCCATGGGACAGACGCTTATGGGTGGCACCTTC. Protein: CASSLSMGQTLMGGTF. The full variable domain, in which reference TRBV5-1 and TRBJ1-2 provide the parts outside the CDR3, is KAGVTQTPRYLIKTRGQQVTLSCSPISGHRSVSWYQQTPGQGLQFLFEYFSETQRNKGNFPGRFSGRQFSNSRSEMNVSTLELGDSALYLCASSLSMGQTLMGGTFGSGTRLTVV.

The chain combines TRBV27 with TRBJ2-6, with 12 bases identical to TRBD1. The CDR3 extends over 17 amino acids. Unmatched junction bases numbered 4, after V lost 5 bases and J lost 2 bases. Germline CDR1 reads MNHEY; CDR2 reads SMNVEV (reference sequence). The CDR3 region has the DNA TGTGCCAGCAGTCCGGGACAGGGGGCGCCTGGGGCCAACGTCCTGACTTTC. Protein: CASSPGQGAPGANVLTF.

The gene calls are TRBV6-5 and TRBJ2-7; D call uncertain. Germline CDR1 and CDR2: MNHEY and SVGAGI. The ends were cut back, 7 bases at V and 3 bases at J, with 16 bases in the middle. This CDR3 contains 14 residues. The CDR3 spells CASTGLKTHYEQYF. The CDR3, as DNA: TGTGCCAGCACGGGTCTCAAGACACACTACGAGCAGTACTTC.

This chain uses TRBV28 with TRBJ1-1, with 7 positions matching TRBD1. V dropped 2 bases and J dropped 4; count of bases not matched to a gene: 7. From germline, CDR1 is MDHEN and CDR2 SYDVKM. This CDR3 is built from 15 residues. The CDR3: CASSLPQGLGTEAFF. Written as DNA, the CDR3 is TGTGCCAGCAGTTTACCACAGGGGTTGGGCACTGAAGCTTTCTTT.

This chain uses TRBV29-1 with TRBJ2-3, with 7 bases fitting TRBD2. V dropped 6 bases and J dropped 5; count of bases not matched to a gene: 5. CDR3 length: 12 amino acids. Per the germline V gene, CDR1 is SQVTM and CDR2 is ANQGSEA. This chain's CDR3 is CSVTSVRDTQYF. The CDR3, as DNA: TGCAGCGTAACTAGCGTCAGAGATACGCAGTATTTT.

The rearrangement joins TRBV19 to TRBJ2-1, with a possible D match to TRBD1 (6 bases). CDR1 is LNHDA and CDR2 is SQIVND in the germline V gene (reference sequence). This CDR3 spans 14 amino acids. The V end was cut by 4 bases, the J end by 0 bases, with 7 bases between. The CDR3 here is CASSKDSSYNEQFF. Written as DNA, the CDR3 is TGTGCCAGTAGTAAGGACAGCTCCTACAATGAGCAGTTCTTC. Filled out from reference TRBV19 and TRBJ2-1, the complete variable domain reads DGGITQSPKYLFRKEGQNVTLSCEQNLNHDAMYWYRQDPGQGLRLIYYSQIVNDFQKGDIAEGYSVSREKKESFPLTVTSAQKNPTAFYLCASSKDSSYNEQFFGPGTRLTVL.

The V call is TRBV7-2, the J call TRBJ1-4; no definite D call. V gave up 2 bases and J gave up 4 bases, with 11 bases separating them. CDR3 length: 15 residues. Germline V gene lookup returns CDR1 SGHTA and CDR2 FQGNSA. The CDR3: CASSLMVGSNEKLFF. In DNA, the CDR3 is TGTGCCAGCAGCTTAATGGTCGGGAGTAATGAAAAACTGTTTTTT.

This clone was seen a single time. This rearrangement joins TRBV5-4 to TRBJ1-6; D is perhaps TRBD1 (5 bases). The CDR3 has 14 amino acids. Germline lookup yields CDR1 SGHNT and CDR2 YYREEE (reference sequence). The V gene lost 3 bases and the J gene lost 8 bases, with 12 bases spanning the gap. DNA of the CDR3: TGTGCCAGCAGCTATAGGGGTTCGGATTCACCCCTCCACTTT. Translating it yields CASSYRGSDSPLHF.

This chain connects TRBV30 to TRBJ1-6, with D maybe TRBD1 (5 bases). This CDR3 has 14 amino acids. The germline V gene encodes CDR1 GTSNPN and CDR2 SVGIG (reference sequence). V dropped 5 bases and J dropped 13 bases, with 21 bases sitting between them. CDR3: CAWGRGATFSPLHF. In DNA form, the CDR3 reads TGTGCCTGGGGGCGGGGCGCGACTTTCTCGCCCCTCCACTTT. Together with reference TRBV30 and TRBJ1-6, the CDR3 gives the full variable domain: SQTIHQWPATLVQPVGSPLSLECTVEGTSNPNLYWYRQAAGRGLQLLFYSVGIGQISSEVPQNLSASRPQDRQFILSSKKLLLSDSGFYLCAWGRGATFSPLHFGNGTRLTVT.

The chain joins TRBV29-1 to TRBJ2-7; D not certain. The CDR3 contains 11 residues. Germline values: CDR1 SQVTM, CDR2 ANQGSEA. Trimming removed 5 bases from V and 6 bases from J, with 11 bases in between. This CDR3 reads CSVSSGREQYF. The DNA of the CDR3 is TGCAGCGTTTCTTCAGGACGCGAGCAGTACTTC.

The genes are TRBV4-2 and TRBJ1-1; no clear D. The CDR3 length is 15 residues. The germline CDR1 and CDR2 sequences are LGHNA and YNFKEQ. V was cut by 0 bases and J by 7 bases, with 15 bases left in between. In DNA form, the CDR3 reads TGTGCCAGCAGCCAAGATCAAGAGGGTCAAGGTGAAGCTTTCTTT. This sequence encodes CASSQDQEGQGEAFF.

The chain recombines TRBV27 with TRBJ2-1, with TRBD1 identical over 8 bases. The germline CDR1 and CDR2 sequences are MNHEY and SMNVEV (reference sequence). The junction had 13 bases not matched to a gene; V was cut back by 5 bases and J by 4 bases. CDR3 size: 17 residues. The CDR3 reads CASSPSLDRDFYNEQFF. As DNA, the CDR3 is TGTGCCAGCAGTCCCTCCTTGGACAGGGATTTTTACAATGAGCAGTTCTTC.

The V call is TRBV28, the J call TRBJ2-1; TRBD2 agrees at 7 bases. Germline CDR1 reads MDHEN; CDR2 reads SYDVKM. The length of the CDR3 is 13 residues. The trim removed 7 bases at V and 9 bases at J, leaving 9 bases unmatched. This CDR3 is CASTDRDYAEQFF. For the CDR3, the DNA is TGTGCCAGCACAGACCGGGACTACGCTGAGCAGTTCTTC. The full variable domain, with the rest looked up from reference TRBV28 and TRBJ2-1, is DVKVTQSSRYLVKRTGEKVFLECVQDMDHENMFWYRQDPGLGLRLIYFSYDVKMKEKGDIPEGYSVSREKKERFSLILESASTNQTSMYLCASTDRDYAEQFFGPGTRLTVL.

In nucleotides, the CDR3 is TGTGCCAGCAGTGGAGAAACTGTTGCCTACAATGAGCAGTTCTTC. Protein product: CASSGETVAYNEQFF. The gene calls are TRBV2 and TRBJ2-1; D is undetermined. Trimming cost V 4 bases and J 2 bases, with 12 bases left between them. CDR1 is SNHLY, CDR2 FYNNEI, per germline. This CDR3 spans 15 amino acids.

V is TRBV2 and J is TRBJ1-2, with a tentative D call TRBD1 (6 bases). This CDR3 has 13 amino acids. Germline CDR1 SNHLY, CDR2 FYNNEI. The V and J ends lost 4 bases and 4 bases respectively, with 10 bases between them. As DNA, the CDR3 is TGTGCCAGCAGTGTTTTACAGGGCTATGGCTACACCTTC. As protein: CASSVLQGYGYTF.

Only one count was recorded for this clone. V and J are TRBV6-1 and TRBJ2-2; perhaps D is TRBD1 or TRBD2 (5 bases each). Trimming stripped 5 bases from V and 2 bases from J, with 12 bases between. Germline V gene lookup returns CDR1 MNHNS and CDR2 SASEGT. CDR3 size: 15 residues. CDR3 sequence: CASSREGVNTGELFF. In DNA form, the CDR3 reads TGTGCCAGCAGTCGGGAAGGGGTAAACACCGGGGAGCTGTTTTTT.

This clone was counted a few times. This sequence joins TRBV29-1 and TRBJ2-3, with 9 nucleotides matching TRBD1. The junction had 9 bases not matched to a gene; V was cut back by 7 bases and J by 1 base. Germline values: CDR1 SQVTM, CDR2 ANQGSEA. CDR3 length equals 15 residues. CDR3 sequence (DNA): TGCAGCGCTACGGAAAGGACAGGGGGCACAGATACGCAGTATTTT. This gives the protein CSATERTGGTDTQYF.

This sequence joins TRBV25-1 and TRBJ2-7, with TRBD2 matching over 10 bases. V was clipped by 5 bases and J by 6 bases; unmatched bases: 4. Germline V CDR1 and CDR2: MGHDK, SYGVNS. The CDR3 has 13 residues. In DNA form, the CDR3 reads TGTGCCAGCAGTCGGACTAGCGGCTCCGAGCAGTACTTC. Residues: CASSRTSGSEQYF.

This clone was counted once. V gene TRBV6-1 combines with J gene TRBJ1-5, with D maybe TRBD1 (6 bases). Germline CDR1 MNHNS, CDR2 SASEGT. CDR3 size: 13 residues. Trimming removed 7 bases from V and 7 bases from J, with 14 bases in between. As DNA, the CDR3 is TGTGCCAGCACCTACAGGGTAGAACAGCCCCAGCATTTT. Its translation is CASTYRVEQPQHF.